The 14 T cell receptor beta chains in this list originate from one sample, sequenced in a study of cytomegalovirus exposure and HLA in healthy donors. It was with 60 Vbeta and 13 Jbeta primers that the PCR ran. The table came from immunoSEQ multiplex PCR; TCRdb's copy has only in-frame clones and leaves some out. The sample lists fewer than 130,000 clones, about four fifths occurring once. The sequencing input was PBMCs. The receptors stem from a woman between 55 and 75 years old in good health and CMV-seropositive.

V and J are TRBV11-1 and TRBJ2-3; 14 bases map to TRBD2. The germline gives CDR1 SGHAT, CDR2 FQDESV (reference sequence). The CDR3 is made up of 17 amino acids. The ends lost 6 bases at V and 1 base at J; junction bases unmatched: 6. The DNA of the CDR3 is TGTGCCAGCAGACTTGGACTAGCGGGAGGTCGCACAGATACGCAGTATTTT. Protein product: CASRLGLAGGRTDTQYF. Drawing the rest from reference TRBV11-1 and TRBJ2-3, the complete variable domain is EAEVAQSPRYKITEKSQAVAFWCDPISGHATLYWYRQILGQGPELLVQFQDESVVDDSQLPKDRFSAERLKGVDSTLKIQPAELGDSAMYLCASRLGLAGGRTDTQYFGPGTRLTVL.

This clone has just a few counts. As DNA, the CDR3 is TGTGCCAGCAGCCAAGATTTAACTCCGAACACTGAAGCTTTCTTT. Translated, it gives CASSQDLTPNTEAFF. This chain joins TRBV4-2 and TRBJ1-1; D not certain. The CDR3 sequence is 15 residues long. The germline gives CDR1 LGHNA, CDR2 YNFKEQ. Trimming removed 0 bases at V and 1 base at J, with 9 bases between.

The chain uses TRBV28 and TRBJ2-7; 7 nucleotides line up with TRBD1. The CDR3 spans 15 residues. Germline V CDR1 and CDR2: MDHEN, SYDVKM. Germline trimming cut 6 bases from V and 0 bases from J; bases unmatched to any gene: 8. The DNA for the CDR3 is TGTGCCAGCAGATCCGGGACAGCGTACTCCTACGAGCAGTACTTC. Encoded protein: CASRSGTAYSYEQYF.

CDR3 nucleotide sequence: TGTGCCAGCACCCCAGTAGGACAGGGGAATCAGCCCCAGCATTTT. The encoded protein is CASTPVGQGNQPQHF. This sequence joins TRBV2 and TRBJ1-5; 9 nucleotides match TRBD1. Trimming at V came to 7 bases and at J to 4 bases, leaving 8 bases not matched to a gene. Per the germline V gene, CDR1 is SNHLY and CDR2 is FYNNEI. The CDR3 sequence is 15 residues long.

The chain links TRBV7-3 to TRBJ2-1, with 9 bases that match TRBD1. The germline gives CDR1 SGHTA, CDR2 FQGTGA. The CDR3 is 14 amino acids. With V trimmed by 3 bases and J by 6 bases, 3 bases remained unmatched. The CDR3 here is CASSLGQGLNEQFF. As DNA, the CDR3 is TGTGCCAGCAGCTTGGGACAGGGACTCAATGAGCAGTTCTTC.

This clone was observed a handful of times. The chain employs TRBV19 and TRBJ1-4; 8 bases fit TRBD1. After removal of 4 bases from V and 6 bases from J, the junction contained 4 bases not matched to a gene. CDR3 length: 14 amino acids. Germline V gene data show CDR1 as LNHDA and CDR2 as SQIVND (reference sequence). CDR3 in amino acids: CASSRDRGYEKLFF. DNA for the CDR3: TGTGCCAGTAGTAGAGACAGGGGCTATGAAAAACTGTTTTTT. Full variable domain (remainder filled in from reference TRBV19 and TRBJ1-4): DGGITQSPKYLFRKEGQNVTLSCEQNLNHDAMYWYRQDPGQGLRLIYYSQIVNDFQKGDIAEGYSVSREKKESFPLTVTSAQKNPTAFYLCASSRDRGYEKLFFGSGTQLSVL.

This chain uses TRBV27 with TRBJ2-1; D perhaps matches TRBD1 (5 bases). Deletions cut 2 bases from V and 4 bases from J, with 12 bases between. This CDR3 spans 15 amino acids. In germline, CDR1 is MNHEY, CDR2 SMNVEV (reference sequence). The CDR3 sequence is CASSLSNQGYNEQFF. CDR3 bases: TGTGCCAGCAGTTTAAGCAACCAGGGATACAATGAGCAGTTCTTC.

J is TRBJ1-2 and V is TRBV1; TRBD1 is the table's D call and was not checked against the DNA. TRBV1 is described as a pseudogene. CDR3 size: 22 residues. The CDR3 region is CTSSQPPKAVPDVWDMNYGYTF. In DNA, the CDR3 is TGCACCAGCAGCCAGCCCCCGAAGGCCGTGCCAGATGTGTGGGACATGAACTATGGCTACACCTTC.

This clone was seen a few times. The junction and the germline gene differ at one end; a read error may be behind it. In nucleotides, the CDR3 is TGTTCCAGCAGCCCCCGTCCGGCGGGAGTGTACAATGAGCAGTTCTTC. Translated, it gives CSSSPRPAGVYNEQFF. This chain connects TRBV7-9 to TRBJ2-1; 7 nucleotides align to TRBD2. CDR1 SEHNR and CDR2 FQNEAQ come from the germline V gene (reference sequence). This CDR3 contains 16 residues.

The rearrangement links TRBV2 to TRBJ1-2, with D unresolved. The CDR3 loop spans 12 amino acids. Germline V gene lookup returns CDR1 SNHLY and CDR2 FYNNEI. V lost 4 bases to trimming and J lost 2 bases, with 5 bases between them. CDR3 bases: TGTGCCAGCAGTGGTGGCAACTATGGCTACACCTTC. Translation gives CASSGGNYGYTF.

The chain joins TRBV7-6 to TRBJ1-3; 8 bases line up with TRBD1. Losses at the gene ends were 5 bases for V and 3 bases for J; bases not matched to a gene: 6. The V gene's germline CDR1 is SGHVS and CDR2 FNYEAQ. The CDR3 has 15 residues. CDR3 coding DNA: TGTGCCAGCAGCCAACGGACAGGGCTTGGAAACACCATATATTTT. Translated, it gives CASSQRTGLGNTIYF.

The chain couples TRBV10-3 to TRBJ1-3; D uncertain. Deletions cut 3 bases from V and 2 bases from J, with 11 bases between. The CDR3 extends over 15 amino acids. The germline gives CDR1 ENHRY, CDR2 SYGVKD. The CDR3 loop is CAISDSRSPGNTIYF. CDR3 in DNA: TGTGCCATCAGTGATTCCAGGTCCCCTGGAAACACCATATATTTT.

The rearrangement joins TRBV13 to TRBJ2-7; 7 bases align to TRBD2. CDR1 and CDR2 (germline): PRHDT, FYEKMQ (reference sequence). The CDR3 is 12 amino acids. V shed 9 bases and J 2 bases; nucleotides not matched to a gene: 4. CDR3 sequence (DNA): TGTGCCAGTGGGGGGGAACCCTACGAGCAGTACTTC. The encoded protein is CASGGEPYEQYF.

The chain links TRBV5-1 to TRBJ1-1, with TRBD1 matching 9 bases. Germline loops: CDR1 SGHRS, CDR2 YFSETQ. V shed 0 bases and J 2 bases; nucleotides not matched to a gene: 2. The CDR3 is 15 residues long. This chain's CDR3 is CASSLGDRVNTEAFF. In DNA form, the CDR3 reads TGCGCCAGCAGCTTGGGGGACAGGGTCAACACTGAAGCTTTCTTT.